The rows below give T cell receptor beta chains drawn from one sample of a study of technical replicates of blood from a handful of donors. Some clones are missing from TCRdb's copy, which holds only in-frame ones; the method was immunoSEQ multiplex PCR. The table includes roughly 68,000 clones, about 89% detected once. Sequencing input: PBMCs. These receptors came from a human donor in good health. Some clones in this sample may be carry-over from other donors' samples. The CDR3 runs from the conserved cysteine through the conserved F or W. Not every row has a clone size; where given, it reads once, few, many or a size class.

v_call: TRBV29-1
clone_size: .
j_call: TRBJ2-5
cdr3_aa: CSVEETEQETQYF

v_call: TRBV7-8
clone_size: .
j_call: TRBJ1-5
cdr3_aa: CASSLGRQEYNQPQHF

v_call: TRBV19
clone_size: .
j_call: TRBJ1-1
cdr3_aa: CASSIDGRGGAFF

v_call: TRBV7-2
clone_size: .
j_call: TRBJ2-6
cdr3_aa: CASSLGPGAGANVLTF

v_call: TRBV2
clone_size: .
j_call: TRBJ2-6
cdr3_aa: CARQGWESGANVLTF

v_call: TRBV15
clone_size: few
j_call: TRBJ1-1
cdr3_aa: CATSYTGGNTEAFF

v_call: TRBV10-3
clone_size: once
j_call: TRBJ2-1
cdr3_aa: CAISHRLADYNEQFF

v_call: TRBV5-1
clone_size: .
j_call: TRBJ2-5
cdr3_aa: CASSLSLAGGQETQYF

v_call: TRBV6-6
clone_size: .
j_call: TRBJ2-1
cdr3_aa: CASKTSGGVGEQFF

v_call: TRBV30
clone_size: .
j_call: TRBJ1-1
cdr3_aa: CAWSDQGARLRTTEAFF

v_call: TRBV7-6
clone_size: .
j_call: TRBJ2-7
cdr3_aa: CASSLGTGGIYEQYF

v_call: TRBV15
clone_size: .
j_call: TRBJ2-5
cdr3_aa: CATSRDPQGSSRTQYF

v_call: TRBV7-9
clone_size: .
j_call: TRBJ1-1
cdr3_aa: CASSLGAGNTEAFF

v_call: TRBV5-1
clone_size: .
j_call: TRBJ1-1
cdr3_aa: CASSLDAGRTEAFF

v_call: TRBV5-6
clone_size: .
j_call: TRBJ2-1
cdr3_aa: CASSRGSDRDLEQFF

v_call: TRBV10-3
clone_size: once
j_call: TRBJ2-4
cdr3_aa: CAIRGGQGQRAIF

v_call: TRBV19
clone_size: .
j_call: TRBJ1-3
cdr3_aa: CARCGGVSGNTIYF

v_call: TRBV29-1
clone_size: .
j_call: TRBJ2-1
cdr3_aa: CSGTEISYNEQFF

v_call: TRBV7-8
clone_size: .
j_call: TRBJ1-2
cdr3_aa: CASSTDRGQGGYTF

v_call: TRBV18
clone_size: once
j_call: TRBJ1-3
cdr3_aa: CASSPGVNSGNTIYF

v_call: TRBV9
clone_size: .
j_call: TRBJ1-6
cdr3_aa: CASSVGDRGSSPLHF

v_call: TRBV7-9
clone_size: .
j_call: TRBJ1-4
cdr3_aa: CASSLGRVGEKLFF